This is a list of T cell receptor beta chains from one sample in a study of blood T cell repertoires in COVID-19. TCRdb keeps only in-frame clones here, not all; method: immunoSEQ multiplex PCR. The sample lists a few hundred thousand clones, roughly 84% seen once, with 2.5% to 3% in the top ten. Specimen: PBMCs or T cells enriched from blood (not recorded which). These receptors came from a woman in her twenties or thirties who had recovered from COVID-19. The CDR3 runs from the conserved cysteine through the conserved F or W. The order of the fields is V gene, J gene, D gene, clone size, CDR3 protein, CDR3 DNA. The D gene is left open where the match is weak. Clone size is not always given. Where it is, it says once, few, many or a class for expanded clones.

v_gene: TRBV2; j_gene: TRBJ2-1; d_gene: TRBD2; abundance: .; CDR3aa: CASSRAGGSYNEQFF; CDR3nt: TGTGCCAGCAGCCGAGCGGGAGGCTCCTACAATGAGCAGTTCTTC
v_gene: TRBV3-1/TRBV3-2; j_gene: TRBJ2-7; d_gene: TRBD2; abundance: .; CDR3aa: CASSFGLAGAYEQYF; CDR3nt: TGTGCCAGCAGCTTTGGACTAGCGGGAGCCTACGAGCAGTACTTC
v_gene: TRBV12-3/TRBV12-4; j_gene: TRBJ1-6; d_gene: .; abundance: .; CDR3aa: CASRPAGSPLHF; CDR3nt: TGTGCCAGCAGGCCCGCAGGTTCACCCCTCCACTTT
v_gene: TRBV6-4; j_gene: TRBJ2-3; d_gene: .; abundance: .; CDR3aa: CASSDTYF; CDR3nt: TGTGCCAGCAGTGATACTTATTTT
v_gene: TRBV7-2; j_gene: TRBJ1-2; d_gene: TRBD1; abundance: .; CDR3aa: CASSLTRTGVGYTF; CDR3nt: TGTGCCAGCAGCTTAACTCGGACAGGGGTTGGCTACACCTTC
v_gene: TRBV5-1; j_gene: TRBJ2-2; d_gene: .; abundance: once; CDR3aa: CASSLAPSENTGELFF; CDR3nt: TGCGCCAGCAGCTTGGCCCCTAGCGAGAACACCGGGGAGCTGTTTTTT
v_gene: TRBV7-8; j_gene: TRBJ2-7; d_gene: TRBD1; abundance: .; CDR3aa: CASTTSGTVVKQYF; CDR3nt: TGTGCCAGCACTACCTCCGGGACAGTCGTCAAGCAGTACTTC
v_gene: TRBV9; j_gene: TRBJ2-1; d_gene: TRBD2; abundance: .; CDR3aa: CASSVASGNSYNEQFF; CDR3nt: TGTGCCAGCAGCGTAGCGAGCGGGAATTCCTACAATGAGCAGTTCTTC
v_gene: TRBV7-9; j_gene: TRBJ2-1; d_gene: .; abundance: .; CDR3aa: CASSPGQYPFTYNEQFF; CDR3nt: TGTGCCAGCAGCCCAGGACAGTACCCGTTTACCTACAATGAGCAGTTCTTC
v_gene: TRBV28; j_gene: TRBJ1-2; d_gene: .; abundance: once; CDR3aa: CASSLLTGPGYGYTF; CDR3nt: TGTGCCAGCAGTTTGCTAACAGGGCCTGGGTATGGCTACACCTTC
v_gene: TRBV18; j_gene: TRBJ2-1; d_gene: .; abundance: .; CDR3aa: CASSPLDIMYNEQFF; CDR3nt: TGTGCCAGCTCACCCTTGGACATAATGTACAATGAGCAGTTCTTC
v_gene: TRBV21-1; j_gene: TRBJ1-6; d_gene: .; abundance: .; CDR3aa: CASSNRESRGSPLHF; CDR3nt: TGTGCCAGCAGCAACAGGGAAAGTAGGGGTTCACCCCTCCACTTT
v_gene: TRBV1; j_gene: TRBJ2-5; d_gene: .; abundance: once; CDR3aa: CTSSHPREWTGRLLWETQYF; CDR3nt: TGCACCAGCAGCCACCCTCGGGAGTGGACAGGGCGCCTCCTTTGGGAGACCCAGTACTTC
v_gene: TRBV27; j_gene: TRBJ1-5; d_gene: .; abundance: .; CDR3aa: CASSIGHNSNQPQHF; CDR3nt: TGTGCCAGCAGCATCGGACACAATAGCAATCAGCCCCAGCATTTT
v_gene: TRBV18; j_gene: TRBJ1-1; d_gene: .; abundance: few; CDR3aa: CASSPFSTGNTEAFF; CDR3nt: TGTGCCAGCTCACCCTTTTCGACAGGAAACACTGAAGCTTTCTTT
v_gene: TRBV5-1; j_gene: TRBJ2-2; d_gene: .; abundance: .; CDR3aa: CASSLGRAVGRTGELFF; CDR3nt: TGCGCCAGCAGCTTGGGGAGGGCCGTAGGTAGAACCGGGGAGCTGTTTTTT
v_gene: TRBV18; j_gene: TRBJ2-1; d_gene: TRBD2; abundance: .; CDR3aa: CASSPPQLAGVGNEQFF; CDR3nt: TGTGCCAGCTCACCGCCCCAACTAGCGGGAGTAGGGAATGAGCAGTTCTTC
v_gene: TRBV27; j_gene: TRBJ2-1; d_gene: TRBD2; abundance: .; CDR3aa: CASSLTSGTYNEQFF; CDR3nt: TGTGCCAGCAGTTTAACTAGCGGGACCTACAATGAGCAGTTCTTC
v_gene: TRBV28; j_gene: TRBJ1-1; d_gene: .; abundance: .; CDR3aa: CASSAPGRGTEAFF; CDR3nt: TGTGCCAGCAGTGCCCCGGGGAGGGGCACTGAAGCTTTCTTT
v_gene: TRBV6-5; j_gene: TRBJ1-6; d_gene: .; abundance: .; CDR3aa: CASTASYNSPLHF; CDR3nt: TGTGCCAGCACTGCGTCCTATAATTCACCCCTCCACTTT
v_gene: TRBV9; j_gene: TRBJ1-5; d_gene: .; abundance: .; CDR3aa: CASSVGLSNQPQHF; CDR3nt: TGTGCCAGCAGCGTAGGGCTTAGCAATCAGCCCCAGCATTTT
v_gene: TRBV19; j_gene: TRBJ1-2; d_gene: TRBD1; abundance: .; CDR3aa: CASSVTGAVSNYGYTF; CDR3nt: TGTGCCAGTAGTGTGACAGGGGCGGTCTCTAACTATGGCTACACCTTC
v_gene: TRBV2; j_gene: TRBJ1-1; d_gene: .; abundance: once; CDR3aa: CASSGTGRLAEAFF; CDR3nt: TGTGCCAGCAGTGGTACAGGGCGATTGGCTGAAGCTTTCTTT
v_gene: TRBV3-1/TRBV3-2; j_gene: TRBJ2-2; d_gene: .; abundance: .; CDR3aa: CASSQGYRARGVGELFF; CDR3nt: TGTGCCAGCAGCCAAGGCTACCGTGCGCGGGGTGTCGGGGAGCTGTTTTTT
v_gene: TRBV10-3; j_gene: TRBJ2-7; d_gene: TRBD1; abundance: .; CDR3aa: CAITAGTGKDEQYF; CDR3nt: TGTGCCATCACCGCCGGGACAGGGAAGGACGAGCAGTACTTC
v_gene: TRBV2; j_gene: TRBJ1-5; d_gene: TRBD1; abundance: .; CDR3aa: CASSGSTGGQPQHF; CDR3nt: TGTGCCAGCAGTGGCAGTACAGGGGGTCAGCCCCAGCATTTT
v_gene: TRBV27; j_gene: TRBJ1-4; d_gene: .; abundance: .; CDR3aa: CASSLGAVRTEKLFF; CDR3nt: TGTGCCAGCAGTTTAGGGGCCGTTCGGACCGAAAAACTGTTTTTT
v_gene: TRBV7-6; j_gene: TRBJ2-1; d_gene: TRBD2; abundance: .; CDR3aa: CASSLGSGVNNEQFF; CDR3nt: TGTGCCAGCAGCTTAGGCAGCGGGGTTAACAATGAGCAGTTCTTC
v_gene: TRBV24-1; j_gene: TRBJ2-7; d_gene: .; abundance: few; CDR3aa: CATTLTAPVEQYF; CDR3nt: TGTGCCACCACTTTGACAGCTCCGGTGGAGCAGTACTTC